This T cell receptor (beta chain) was observed in a study of CD8 T cells in Susac syndrome. Random hexamers primed reverse transcription of about 0.45 to 1 ug RNA. The TCR beta CDR3 was amplified by immunoSEQ multiplex PCR across 54 Vbeta, 13 Jbeta. TCRdb reanalysed the immunoSEQ multiplex PCR reads using MiXCR and keeps one entry per CDR3 protein. The sample lists roughly 180,000 distinct CDR3 sequences, 85% to 95% occurring once. The study sequenced TCR beta in blood CD8+ and CD4+ T cells. Trimming at V came to 4 bases and at J to 6 bases, leaving 4 bases not matched to a gene. The CDR3 consists of 13 residues.

What was sequenced was CD4+ T cells from PBMCs. The clonotype was recovered from a human donor in good health. J is TRBJ2-7 and V is TRBV12-3 or TRBV12-4; TRBD1 aligns across 9 bases. The CDR3 spells CASSSGTGFEQYF. Written as DNA, the CDR3 is TGTGCCAGCAGTTCCGGGACAGGGTTCGAGCAGTACTTC.